This T cell receptor (beta chain) was sequenced during a study of Ad26.COV2.S vaccination and SARS-CoV-2 variants. This clone was found once. What it recognizes is unknown. Trimming shortened V by 5 bases and J by 2 bases, and 10 bases separated the two germline ends. There are 13 residues in the CDR3. Generated by immunoSEQ multiplex PCR, the TCRdb table keeps only in-frame clones and is missing some. The sample yields about 350,000 clones, around 88% seen once. Study results and caveats: The analyses of TCR breadth and depth may have understated the size of total T cell responses. Vaccinees displayed broader spike-specific TCR repertoires than placebo recipients.

Treatment given: some 19 received Ad26.COV2.S at low or high dose, single or two shots; 5 received placebo; per-sample allocation not given. Sampling was done on day 63 after the first vaccine or placebo injection. The input for sequencing was peripheral blood, taken in a trial of Ad26.COV2.S vaccine versus placebo. The sequence was collected from a person aged 18-60 years who received the Ad26.COV2.S COVID-19 vaccine or a placebo. V gene TRBV12-3 or TRBV12-4 combines with J gene TRBJ2-7, with a tentative D call TRBD1 (5 bases). Written as DNA, the CDR3 is TGTGCCAGCAGTATAACAGGTCCCTACGAGCAGTACTTC. Its translation: CASSITGPYEQYF.